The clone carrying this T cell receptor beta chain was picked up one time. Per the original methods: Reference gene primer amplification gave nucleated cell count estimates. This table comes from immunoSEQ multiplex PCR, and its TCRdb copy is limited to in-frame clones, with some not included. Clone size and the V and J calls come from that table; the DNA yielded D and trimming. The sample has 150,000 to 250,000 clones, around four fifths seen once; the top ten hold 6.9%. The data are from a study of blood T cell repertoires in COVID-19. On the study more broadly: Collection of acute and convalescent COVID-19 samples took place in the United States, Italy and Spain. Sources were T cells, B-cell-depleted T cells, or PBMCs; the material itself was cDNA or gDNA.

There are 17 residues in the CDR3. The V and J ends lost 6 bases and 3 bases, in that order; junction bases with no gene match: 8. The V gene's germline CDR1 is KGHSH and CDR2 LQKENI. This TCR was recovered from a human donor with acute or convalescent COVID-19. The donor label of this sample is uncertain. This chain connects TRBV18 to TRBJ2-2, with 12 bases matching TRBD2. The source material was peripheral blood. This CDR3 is CASSPGLAGPDTGELFF. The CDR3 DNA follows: TGTGCCAGCTCTCCGGGACTAGCGGGTCCTGACACCGGGGAGCTGTTTTTT.